The rows below give T cell receptor beta chains drawn from one sample of a study of T cell repertoires in cytomegalovirus infection. One entry per CDR3 protein, called by TCRdb with MiXCR from the reads. The sample shows hundreds of thousands of distinct CDR3 sequences, 20% to 25% of them seen only once. Material: CD8+ T cells from PBMCs. Every receptor here comes from a human donor in good health (CMV status not recorded). Some clones in this sample may be carry-over from other donors' samples. CDR3s include the opening cysteine and the closing phenylalanine or tryptophan.

v_call cdr3_aa
TRBV7-9 CASSLSAVHIDGYTF
TRBV2 CASRALPRGEPQHF
TRBV7-2 CASSLTQGARETQYF
TRBV7-8 CASSLWLASGNEQFF
TRBV6-2/TRBV6-3 CASSYVGADTQYF
TRBV29-1 CSGLQGGLKTQYF
TRBV7-6 CASSLVVHGDNEQFF
TRBV28 CASSYPRGGSASTDTQYF
TRBV7-3 CASSPGQTYTEAFF
TRBV2 CASSEGGLGTGELFF
TRBV6-5 CASSPTGTGMNEQFF
TRBV29-1 CSVALVPSYNEQFF
TRBV7-2 CASSPAVRETQYF
TRBV7-2 CASSPPGGGEQFF
TRBV29-1 CSVVGSYNEQFF
TRBV15 CATSRDRAFAQPQHF